The T cell receptor beta chain under discussion was sequenced for a study of metastatic and nonmetastatic thyroid tumors. The overall study: Comparative analysis of repertoires was undertaken across blood and tumor or nodule tissue obtained from malignant and benign thyroid patients. Study results and caveats: Significantly greater TCR beta diversity was reportedly found in malignant thyroid tumors than in benign nodules (in blood and tumor).

To note about this clone: Antigen unknown.

Original data processing: A classifier for distant metastasis in papillary thyroid cancer was constructed using CDR3 differences observed across clinicopathological groups. TCRdb recomputed clones from the PCR reads via MiXCR. V and J calls and clone size were set by TCRdb, not the authors. The table has roughly 36,000 clones, roughly a tenth seen once. The CDR3 consists of 12 residues. Germline-derived CDR1 and CDR2 are MDHEN and SYDVKM. With 6 bases removed from V and 2 bases from J, the gap between germline ends came to 8 bases. Patients were all untreated before their thyroid surgery. Input material: blood. J is TRBJ2-7 and V is TRBV28; weak D call: TRBD1 (5 bases). The clonotype comes from a female donor with papillary thyroid cancer or a benign thyroid nodule (not recorded which). Some clones in this sample may be carry-over from other donors' samples. CDR3 sequence reads: CASRQDPYEQYF. The CDR3 DNA follows: TGTGCCAGCAGACAGGACCCCTACGAGCAGTACTTC. The variable domain in full, completed from reference TRBV28 and TRBJ2-7, reads DVKVTQSSRYLVKRTGEKVFLECVQDMDHENMFWYRQDPGLGLRLIYFSYDVKMKEKGDIPEGYSVSREKKERFSLILESASTNQTSMYLCASRQDPYEQYFGPGTRLTVT.